Listed below are T cell receptor beta chains from one sample, sequenced in a study of T-cell reconstitution after alpha-beta-depleted transplantation in children. TCRdb passed the PCR reads through MiXCR, listing each CDR3 protein once. Here the sample spans around 420,000 distinct CDR3 sequences, 15% to 20% being singletons. The sample here was PBMCs, mostly from graft donor cells, taken 360 days after TCRalphabeta/CD19-depleted stem cell transplant. These receptors came from a boy under two years old who had a stem cell transplant for Wiskott-Aldrich syndrome, so the T cells may come from the graft donor. The CDR3 runs from the conserved cysteine through the conserved F or W. A D gene is named only where the DNA matches it firmly. Clone size appears in some rows only: once, few, many, or a class for an expanded clone.

>-|TRBJ2-1|few|TRBV5-1
CASSLTAVSSYNEQFF
TGCGCCAGCAGCTTGACGGCGGTAAGCTCCTACAATGAGCAGTTCTTC
>TRBD2|TRBJ2-7|few|TRBV29-1
CSATSGRDYEQYF
TGCAGCGCGACTAGCGGGAGGGACTACGAGCAGTACTTC
>TRBD2|TRBJ2-1|few|TRBV18
CASSAPGLAGDEQFF
TGTGCCAGCTCAGCCCCGGGACTAGCTGGGGATGAGCAGTTCTTC
>TRBD1|TRBJ2-7|-|TRBV20-1
CSAHPGTGMSYEQYF
TGCAGTGCTCATCCCGGGACAGGGATGTCCTACGAGCAGTACTTC
>TRBD1|TRBJ1-4|-|TRBV14
CASSHGRQGGEKLFF
TGTGCCAGCAGCCACGGGCGACAGGGCGGTGAAAAACTGTTTTTT
>TRBD2|TRBJ2-5|-|TRBV7-2
CASSLNFAGGGRSTQYF
TGTGCCAGCAGCTTGAATTTTGCGGGGGGAGGCCGATCTACCCAGTACTTC
>-|TRBJ2-7|-|TRBV5-1
CASSLARPRGEQYF
TGCGCCAGCAGCTTGGCACGCCCGAGAGGCGAGCAGTACTTC
>TRBD2|TRBJ2-3|-|TRBV4-3
CASSQAGLPRDTQYF
TGCGCCAGCAGCCAAGCGGGACTACCAAGGGATACGCAGTATTTT
>-|TRBJ2-5|-|TRBV18
CASSLQVLQETQYF
TGTGCCAGCTCATTACAGGTGCTCCAAGAGACCCAGTACTTC
>-|TRBJ2-7|-|TRBV4-3
CASSQEDRDSRYQYF
TGCGCCAGCAGCCAAGAGGATCGGGACTCGAGGTATCAGTACTTC
>-|TRBJ2-1|few|TRBV29-1
CSGTRGQYNEQFF
TGCAGTGGAACAAGGGGCCAGTACAATGAGCAGTTCTTC
>TRBD2|TRBJ2-7|-|TRBV29-1
CSVVPGGDYEQYF
TGCAGCGTTGTACCGGGAGGGGACTACGAGCAGTACTTC
>-|TRBJ2-5|few|TRBV11-2
CASSPPDVAETQYF
TGTGCCAGCAGCCCCCCCGACGTGGCGGAGACCCAGTACTTC
>-|TRBJ2-3|few|TRBV12-3/TRBV12-4
CASSQGLTDTQYF
TGTGCCAGCAGCCAGGGACTCACAGATACGCAGTATTTT
>-|TRBJ2-7|-|TRBV7-9
CASSGWGHWDYEQYF
TGTGCCAGCTCCGGATGGGGGCACTGGGACTACGAGCAGTACTTC
>TRBD2|TRBJ2-1|-|TRBV7-9
CASSFLTTSGGQNEQFF
TGTGCCAGCAGCTTCCTAACGACTAGCGGGGGGCAAAATGAGCAGTTCTTC
>-|TRBJ2-3|-|TRBV10-1
CASSTGLTLTTDTQYF
TGCGCCAGCAGTACGGGCCTCACACTCACCACAGATACGCAGTATTTT
>TRBD2|TRBJ2-1|-|TRBV25-1
CASSTRTSGNFDEQFF
TGTGCCAGCAGTACACGGACTAGCGGGAATTTTGATGAGCAGTTCTTC
>-|TRBJ1-1|-|TRBV29-1
CSVEEGAAFF
TGCAGCGTTGAAGAAGGGGCAGCATTCTTT
>-|TRBJ2-3|once|TRBV14
CASSPRGSTQYF
TGTGCCAGCAGCCCGAGGGGCAGTACGCAGTATTTT
>-|TRBJ2-2|-|TRBV5-1
CASSLATMNTGELFF
TGCGCCAGCAGCTTGGCGACAATGAACACCGGGGAGCTGTTTTTT
>TRBD2|TRBJ2-1|-|TRBV7-6
CASSLEVAGAYNEQFF
TGTGCCAGCAGCTTAGAGGTGGCGGGGGCCTACAATGAGCAGTTCTTC
>-|TRBJ1-1|few|TRBV5-1
CASSFLTVGTEAFF
TGCGCCAGCAGCTTCTTGACAGTGGGGACTGAAGCTTTCTTT
>TRBD2|TRBJ2-1|-|TRBV12-3/TRBV12-4
CASIPSGGSYNEQFF
TGTGCCAGCATCCCTAGCGGGGGATCCTACAATGAGCAGTTCTTC
>TRBD2|TRBJ2-2|few|TRBV6-2/TRBV6-3
CASSLLARTGELFF
TGTGCCAGCAGCCTACTAGCGCGGACCGGGGAGCTGTTTTTT
>TRBD1|TRBJ2-7|-|TRBV5-1
CASSREGAQIPYEQYF
TGCGCCAGCAGCCGAGAGGGGGCCCAGATTCCCTACGAGCAGTACTTC
>-|TRBJ2-5|few|TRBV12-3/TRBV12-4
CASSLADRVSEETQYF
TGTGCCAGCAGTTTAGCGGACCGGGTGAGTGAGGAGACCCAGTACTTC
>-|TRBJ2-7|-|TRBV27
CASSFIGPTYEQYF
TGTGCCAGCAGTTTTATCGGCCCTACCTACGAGCAGTACTTC
>-|TRBJ2-1|-|TRBV14
CASSKSTGLSSYNEQFF
TGTGCCAGCAGTAAAAGTACAGGACTGAGCTCCTACAATGAGCAGTTCTTC
>-|TRBJ1-1|once|TRBV30
CAWSGARGTEAFF
TGTGCCTGGTCGGGGGCAAGGGGAACTGAAGCTTTCTTT
>-|TRBJ2-3|-|TRBV5-1
CASSNGHVGFTDTQYF
TGCGCCAGCAGCAACGGCCATGTCGGGTTCACAGATACGCAGTATTTT
>-|TRBJ2-1|few|TRBV27
CASFPRGSYNEQFF
TGTGCCAGCTTCCCTCGCGGCTCCTACAATGAGCAGTTCTTC
>-|TRBJ1-1|few|TRBV6-1
CASSAGSAGTEAFF
TGTGCCAGCAGTGCAGGCTCCGCAGGGACTGAAGCTTTCTTT
>-|TRBJ2-1|few|TRBV5-6
CASSLVAISYNEQFF
TGTGCCAGCAGCTTGGTGGCCATCTCCTACAATGAGCAGTTCTTC
>TRBD2|TRBJ2-1|-|TRBV12-3/TRBV12-4
CASSFEPSGDYNEQFF
TGTGCCAGCAGTTTTGAACCTAGCGGGGACTACAATGAGCAGTTCTTC
>TRBD1|TRBJ2-5|-|TRBV5-4
CASSHNPGQRIQETQYF
TGTGCCAGCAGCCATAACCCGGGACAGCGGATTCAAGAGACCCAGTACTTC
>-|TRBJ1-6|-|TRBV5-1
CASKGFYEAISPLHF
TGCGCCAGCAAGGGTTTTTACGAGGCAATTTCACCCCTCCACTTT
>-|TRBJ2-4|-|TRBV7-9
CASSLGTVAKNIQYF
TGTGCCAGCAGCTTAGGAACAGTAGCCAAAAACATTCAGTACTTC
>TRBD2|TRBJ2-1|few|TRBV9
CASHQSGLILNEQFF
TGTGCCAGCCATCAGTCGGGACTAATCTTAAATGAGCAGTTCTTC
>TRBD2|TRBJ2-5|-|TRBV10-3
CATGTSLTAETQYF
TGTGCCACCGGGACTAGCCTAACAGCAGAGACCCAGTACTTC
>-|TRBJ2-5|few|TRBV10-3
CATARKGMETQYF
TGTGCCACAGCACGCAAGGGGATGGAGACCCAGTACTTC
>-|TRBJ1-1|few|TRBV5-1
CASSLDRRQTNTEAFF
TGCGCCAGCAGCTTAGATCGAAGACAGACGAACACTGAAGCTTTCTTT
>TRBD1|TRBJ1-2|few|TRBV4-1
CASSQPGQGRGQVYGYTF
TGCGCCAGCAGCCAACCGGGACAGGGACGGGGGCAAGTCTATGGCTACACCTTC
>TRBD2|TRBJ2-3|many|TRBV5-1
CASSLTAGRTDTQYF
TGCGCCAGCAGCTTGACAGCCGGGAGGACAGATACGCAGTATTTT
>-|TRBJ2-1|few|TRBV24-1
CATSDPDSPYGSYNEQFF
TGTGCCACCAGTGATCCTGACAGCCCATACGGCTCCTACAATGAGCAGTTCTTC
>TRBD1|TRBJ1-1|-|TRBV29-1
CSGGTGAMNTEAFF
TGCAGCGGGGGGACAGGGGCCATGAACACTGAAGCTTTCTTT
>-|TRBJ1-1|many|TRBV7-9
CASSLKGYTEAFF
TGTGCCAGCAGCTTAAAAGGGTACACTGAAGCTTTCTTT
>-|TRBJ2-2|few|TRBV7-9
CASSLWGDTGELFF
TGTGCCAGTTCCCTGTGGGGTGACACCGGGGAGCTGTTTTTT
>TRBD1|TRBJ2-4|-|TRBV7-9
CASSPRTGNIQYF
TGTGCCAGCAGCCCAAGGACAGGTAACATTCAGTACTTC
>-|TRBJ1-1|few|TRBV5-1
CASTEGGITEAFF
TGCGCCAGCACCGAAGGGGGAATTACTGAAGCTTTCTTT
>-|TRBJ2-6|-|TRBV18
CASSPLKGSGANVLTF
TGTGCCAGCTCACCACTCAAGGGCTCTGGGGCCAACGTCCTGACTTTC